The sequence of this T cell receptor beta chain was determined in a study of shared clonotypes between healthy human individuals. Overall study context: Each donor's CD4 naive and CD4 memory cells filled three plates apiece, CD8 naive two, and CD8 memory one.

Deep was the level used in running the assay. 200 to 250 ng DNA, tens of thousands of T cell genomes, went into each sorted-subset replicate PCR. TCRdb keeps only in-frame clones here, not all; method: immunoSEQ multiplex PCR. The sample includes about 2.2 million clones, 80% to 95% of them seen just once. Positive CCR7 selection of CD45RO-negative cells yielded the naive CD8 cells, and terminally differentiated effector memory CD45RA+ cells were excluded. This CDR3 is 13 amino acids long. In germline, CDR1 is SGHDT, CDR2 YYEEEE. V lost 2 bases, J lost 4 bases, and 9 bases lay in between. The sample was naive CD8+ T cells from PBMCs. The rearrangement joins TRBV5-6 to TRBJ2-5; D call uncertain. The TCR sequence derives from a man between 18 and 29 years old in good health. Some clones in this sample may be carry-over from other donors' samples. This CDR3 is CASSFPGSETQYF. The CDR3 DNA follows: TGTGCCAGCAGCTTCCCGGGCTCAGAGACCCAGTACTTC.